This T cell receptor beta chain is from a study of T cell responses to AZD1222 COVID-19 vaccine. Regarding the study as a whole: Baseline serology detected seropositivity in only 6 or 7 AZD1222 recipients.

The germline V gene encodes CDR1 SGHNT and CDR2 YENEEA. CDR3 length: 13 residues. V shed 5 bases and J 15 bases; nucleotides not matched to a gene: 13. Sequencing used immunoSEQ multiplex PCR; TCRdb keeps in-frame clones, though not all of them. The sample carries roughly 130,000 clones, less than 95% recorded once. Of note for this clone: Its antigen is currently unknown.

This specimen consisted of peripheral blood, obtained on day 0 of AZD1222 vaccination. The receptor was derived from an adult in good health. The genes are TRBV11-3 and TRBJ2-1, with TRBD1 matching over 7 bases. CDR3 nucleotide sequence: TGTGCCAGCAGCAAAATCACAGGGGCTAATCCGTTCTTC. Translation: CASSKITGANPFF.